A single sample gave rise to the 24 T cell receptor beta chains below, sequenced in a study of shared clonotypes between healthy human individuals. Naive CD8 cells, CD45RO-negative and positively selected for CCR7, excluded terminally differentiated effector memory CD45RA+ cells. Method: immunoSEQ multiplex PCR; TCRdb's copy keeps in-frame clones and lacks some. The data hold approximately 740,000 clones, with around 92% observed a single time. Sequencing was performed on naive CD8+ T cells sorted from blood. Receptors were obtained from a man aged 30 to 39 in good health.

The gene calls are TRBV30 and TRBJ2-7; no definite D call. CDR1 is GTSNPN, CDR2 SVGIG, per germline (reference sequence). V lost 4 bases, J lost 0 bases, and 10 bases lay in between. The length of the CDR3 is 13 residues. The CDR3 DNA reads as TGTGCCTGGACGGACGCAAGCTCCTACGAGCAGTACTTC. Its translation: CAWTDASSYEQYF.

For this clone: In the same sample, other DNA sequences code for this CDR3. The genes are TRBV5-6 and TRBJ2-3; unclear D gene. CDR1 is SGHDT, CDR2 YYEEEE, per germline. The V and J ends lost 0 bases and 6 bases respectively, with 5 bases between them. The CDR3 length is 12 residues. The CDR3 sequence: CASSLEVDTQYF. The DNA of the CDR3 is TGTGCCAGCAGCTTGGAGGTTGATACGCAGTATTTT.

The chain is built from TRBV11-2 and TRBJ1-1, with D maybe TRBD1 (6 bases). This CDR3 contains 14 residues. The germline V and J ends were trimmed by 1 base and 12 bases, with 18 bases remaining between them. Germline CDR1 is SGHAT and CDR2 is FQNNGV. CDR3: CASSLAVWGRRTFF. For the CDR3, the DNA is TGTGCCAGCAGCTTAGCGGTTTGGGGGCGAAGAACTTTCTTT.

The rearrangement joins TRBV19 to TRBJ2-2, with D perhaps being TRBD1 or TRBD2 (5 bases each). The CDR3 consists of 16 residues. The germline V gene encodes CDR1 LNHDA and CDR2 SQIVND (reference sequence). V was shortened by 6 bases and J by 3 bases, with 17 bases between the two germline ends. CDR3 coding DNA: TGTGCCAGTAGCCTATCGGGGACCCGGGACACCGGGGAGCTGTTTTTT. It is translated as CASSLSGTRDTGELFF.

The chain employs TRBV15 and TRBJ2-1, with unresolved D. V lost 2 bases and J 8 bases, leaving 13 bases between the germline ends. Germline assignment: CDR1 LNHNV and CDR2 YYDKDF (reference sequence). This CDR3 comprises 14 residues. CDR3 DNA: TGTGCCACCAGCAGACGTGTTCGAGGCTATGAGCAGTTCTTC. Its translation: CATSRRVRGYEQFF.

CDR3 DNA: TGTGCCAGCAGCTTGGTATCGGCGGGAGCCACCTCCTACGAGCAGTACTTC. Protein: CASSLVSAGATSYEQYF. The V call is TRBV5-5, the J call TRBJ2-7; 7 bases map to TRBD2. The CDR3 length is 17 residues. V shed 0 bases and J 0 bases; nucleotides not matched to a gene: 9. Germline V gene data show CDR1 as SGHKS and CDR2 as YYEKEE (reference sequence).

The chain recombines TRBV5-3 with TRBJ2-1; 14 nucleotides line up with TRBD2. TRBV5-3 has ORF status, its function being uncertain. This CDR3 is 19 amino acids long. V dropped 4 bases and J dropped 2; count of bases not matched to a gene: 11. The CDR3: CARSLSGTSGRVPYNEQFF. CDR3 nucleotides: TGTGCCAGAAGCCTATCCGGGACTAGCGGGAGAGTCCCCTACAATGAGCAGTTCTTC.

The chain combines TRBV11-2 with TRBJ2-1; weak D call: TRBD2 (6 bases). Between the trimmed V and J ends, which lost 3 bases and 6 bases, there was a span of 12 bases. Germline CDR1 is SGHAT and CDR2 is FQNNGV. The CDR3 extends over 14 amino acids. The CDR3 reads CASSFGGFANEQFF. The CDR3 coding sequence is TGTGCCAGCAGCTTTGGGGGGTTTGCCAATGAGCAGTTCTTC.

The gene calls are TRBV28 and TRBJ2-3, with a weak D call TRBD1 (6 bases). Germline assignment: CDR1 MDHEN and CDR2 SYDVKM. The V end was cut by 2 bases, the J end by 2 bases, with 11 bases between. The CDR3 has 15 residues. As DNA, the CDR3 is TGTGCCAGCAGTTTAGTTGCAGGGGTCACAGATACGCAGTATTTT. This gives the protein CASSLVAGVTDTQYF.

This chain uses TRBV4-1 with TRBJ2-3, with D unresolved. This CDR3 spans 15 amino acids. Germline V gene lookup returns CDR1 MGHRA and CDR2 YSYEKL. Trimming shortened V by 1 base and J by 2 bases, and 10 bases separated the two germline ends. CDR3 nucleotides: TGCGCCAGCAGCCAAGGATTGATGAACACAGATACGCAGTATTTT. It encodes CASSQGLMNTDTQYF.

This chain joins TRBV11-2 and TRBJ2-7; possible D gene TRBD2, 6 bases. V lost 2 bases, J lost 2 bases, and 13 bases lay in between. Germline loops: CDR1 SGHAT, CDR2 FQNNGV. The CDR3 runs to 15 residues. The CDR3, as DNA: TGTGCCAGCAGCTTACCGGGAGCTAACGCCTACGAGCAGTACTTC. Its protein product is CASSLPGANAYEQYF.

The rearrangement uses TRBV29-1 and TRBJ2-1, with a weak D call TRBD2 (6 bases). This CDR3 has 15 residues. Between the trimmed V and J ends, which lost 3 bases and 3 bases, there was a span of 15 bases. Germline-derived CDR1 and CDR2 are SQVTM and ANQGSEA. The CDR3 protein is CSVERRDSHYNEQFF. DNA for the CDR3: TGCAGCGTTGAGAGGCGGGATTCCCACTACAATGAGCAGTTCTTC.

The V gene is TRBV10-2, the J gene TRBJ2-4; D call uncertain. V shed 1 base and J shed 0 bases, with 10 bases lying between them. Germline V gene data show CDR1 as WSHSY and CDR2 as SAAADI. The CDR3 totals 16 residues. The CDR3 region is CASSEYGRLAKNIQYF. CDR3 in DNA: TGCGCCAGCAGTGAGTACGGCAGGTTAGCCAAAAACATTCAGTACTTC.

The chain carries TRBV27 and TRBJ1-5; unclear D gene. The CDR3 loop spans 20 amino acids. Looked up from germline, CDR1 is MNHEY and CDR2 is SMNVEV (reference sequence). V lost 5 bases to trimming and J lost 0 bases, with 26 bases between them. CDR3 DNA: TGTGCCAGCAGTCCTCGGAGCGGGTCAGGAATTCTCTATAGCAATCAGCCCCAGCATTTT. Its translation: CASSPRSGSGILYSNQPQHF.

This sequence joins TRBV19 and TRBJ2-3, with TRBD2 as a possible D gene (6 bases). Germline CDR1 is LNHDA and CDR2 is SQIVND (reference sequence). Trimming cost V 6 bases and J 0 bases, with 16 bases left between them. The CDR3 runs 16 residues. The CDR3 region has the DNA TGTGCCAGTAGAACTGTTGGGGGACTGAGCACAGATACGCAGTATTTT. Translated: CASRTVGGLSTDTQYF. The variable domain in full, with the rest retrieved from reference TRBV19 and TRBJ2-3, is DGGITQSPKYLFRKEGQNVTLSCEQNLNHDAMYWYRQDPGQGLRLIYYSQIVNDFQKGDIAEGYSVSREKKESFPLTVTSAQKNPTAFYLCASRTVGGLSTDTQYFGPGTRLTVL.

The chain couples TRBV19 to TRBJ2-1; 10 bases map to TRBD2. V shed 2 bases and J 6 bases; nucleotides not matched to a gene: 4. Per germline, CDR1 LNHDA and CDR2 SQIVND (reference sequence). This CDR3 spans 15 amino acids. The DNA of the CDR3 is TGTGCCAGTAGTATAATGGCTAGCGGGAGCAATGAGCAGTTCTTC. It translates to CASSIMASGSNEQFF.

The CDR3 is CATSAGTGFYEQYF. The CDR3, as DNA: TGTGCCACCTCCGCCGGGACAGGGTTCTACGAGCAGTACTTC. The V call is TRBV10-3, the J call TRBJ2-7, with 9 positions matching TRBD1. Germline CDR1 reads ENHRY; CDR2 reads SYGVKD. With V trimmed by 10 bases and J by 3 bases, 10 bases remained unmatched. The CDR3 covers 14 residues.

The chain is built from TRBV5-4 and TRBJ2-1, with 8 positions matching TRBD1. Germline trimming cut 4 bases from V and 9 bases from J; bases unmatched to any gene: 6. CDR1 is SGHNT and CDR2 is YYREEE in the germline V gene (reference sequence). This CDR3 comprises 13 residues. The CDR3, as DNA: TGTGCCAGCAGCATTGGGACAGGTGCTGAGCAGTTCTTC. Translation: CASSIGTGAEQFF.

This chain links TRBV7-9 with TRBJ2-7; 7 bases are shared with TRBD2. Germline V gene lookup returns CDR1 SEHNR and CDR2 FQNEAQ (reference sequence). The CDR3 length is 16 residues. The V gene end was trimmed by 5 bases and the J gene end by 5 bases; junction bases not matched to a gene: 15. CDR3: CASSPPPMAGADEQYF. The CDR3, as DNA: TGTGCCAGCAGCCCGCCCCCCATGGCGGGAGCGGACGAGCAGTACTTC.

The gene calls are TRBV29-1 and TRBJ1-1; TRBD1 aligns across 9 bases. This CDR3 contains 13 residues. CDR1 and CDR2 from the germline V gene are SQVTM and ANQGSEA. V gave up 6 bases and J gave up 3 bases; unmatched junction bases: 5. The CDR3 bases are TGCAGCGTCGGACAGGGGTCTGACACTGAAGCTTTCTTT. It is translated as CSVGQGSDTEAFF.

The chain links TRBV2 to TRBJ2-7, with D perhaps matching TRBD2 (5 bases). The CDR3 runs to 12 residues. Germline V gene lookup returns CDR1 SNHLY and CDR2 FYNNEI. The ends were cut back, 9 bases at V and 0 bases at J, with 9 bases in the middle. CDR3 region: CASSGISYEQYF. The CDR3 bases are TGTGCCAGTTCGGGGATCTCCTACGAGCAGTACTTC.

V is TRBV7-3 and J is TRBJ2-1; TRBD2 matches at 8 bases. J lost 2 bases, V lost 5 bases, and 8 bases had no gene match. The CDR3 consists of 16 residues. The germline V gene encodes CDR1 SGHTA and CDR2 FQGTGA. CDR3 coding DNA: TGTGCCAGCAGCACCCTAAGCGGGAGCACCTACAATGAGCAGTTCTTC. It translates to CASSTLSGSTYNEQFF.

This chain uses TRBV7-9 with TRBJ1-5; the match to TRBD1 covers 8 bases. The length of the CDR3 is 14 residues. After removal of 11 bases from V and 3 bases from J, the junction contained 9 bases not matched to a gene. The germline V gene has CDR1 SEHNR and CDR2 FQNEAQ (reference sequence). DNA of the CDR3: TGTGCCGTAAACAGGGGGGGCTTCAATCAGCCCCAGCATTTT. It encodes CAVNRGGFNQPQHF.

The chain is built from TRBV29-1 and TRBJ2-2; maybe TRBD1 (5 bases). The germline V gene has CDR1 SQVTM and CDR2 ANQGSEA. This CDR3 is 14 amino acids long. Trimming shortened V by 3 bases and J by 10 bases, and 18 bases separated the two germline ends. The CDR3 protein is CSVEGTRGEVELFF. Here the CDR3 DNA reads TGCAGCGTTGAGGGAACAAGGGGCGAAGTGGAGCTGTTTTTT.